This T cell receptor (beta chain) originates from a study of radiation and T cells in renal cell carcinoma. Study results and limitations: Without pretreatment biopsies, baseline tumor clonotype presence was undetermined. In blood, top tumor clones expanded by 2 weeks, shrinking by 4.

Per the germline V gene, CDR1 is MNHEY and CDR2 is SMNVEV (reference sequence). This CDR3 comprises 13 residues. V shed 3 bases, J shed 7 bases, and the junction held 5 bases outside the gene matches. Described time point: baseline pretreatment blood. Indicated treatment: 15 Gy SBRT to primary tumor, nephrectomy 4 weeks later. Produced via immunoSEQ multiplex PCR; TCRdb's table is partial and in-frame only. The sample shows over 120,000 clones, approximately 91% of them seen only once. This clone was seen just once. Its antigen is not identified. Source: blood, taken from a patient whose treatment included radiotherapy and nephrectomy. The sequence derives from a woman aged 45-59 years with renal cell carcinoma. The V gene is TRBV27, the J gene TRBJ1-2, with TRBD1 matching over 7 bases. For the CDR3, the DNA is TGTGCCAGCAGTTTCGACAGGGCGGGTGGCTACACCTTC. Protein sequence: CASSFDRAGGYTF.